Presented here are 24 T cell receptor beta chains from one specimen sequenced in a study of OX40 agonist ivuxolimab in advanced cancers. Sequencing used immunoSEQ multiplex PCR; TCRdb keeps in-frame clones, though not all of them. The sample has about 15,000 clones, around 88% seen once. The sequencing used CD4+ or CD8+ T cells sorted from blood, collected in a trial of the OX40 agonist ivuxolimab. Receptor source: an adult with an advanced solid tumor such as melanoma, head and neck, liver or kidney cancer.

The chain joins TRBV20-1 to TRBJ2-1, with D maybe TRBD1 (5 bases). From germline, CDR1 is DFQATT and CDR2 SNEGSKA (reference sequence). The CDR3 extends over 11 amino acids. V was shortened by 6 bases and J by 6 bases, with 9 bases between the two germline ends. DNA for the CDR3: TGCAGTGCCCAGGGAAGCAATGAGCAGTTCTTC. Translation: CSAQGSNEQFF.

This sequence joins TRBV28 and TRBJ2-3, with D maybe TRBD2 (6 bases). The CDR3 has 12 residues. The V end lost 3 bases, the J end lost 9 bases, and 10 bases lay between the germline ends. Germline CDR1 MDHEN, CDR2 SYDVKM. Here the CDR3 reads CASSFWLATQYF. CDR3 sequence (DNA): TGTGCCAGCAGTTTTTGGCTAGCGACGCAGTATTTT. Complete variable domain (other parts from reference TRBV28 and TRBJ2-3): DVKVTQSSRYLVKRTGEKVFLECVQDMDHENMFWYRQDPGLGLRLIYFSYDVKMKEKGDIPEGYSVSREKKERFSLILESASTNQTSMYLCASSFWLATQYFGPGTRLTVL.

V gene TRBV5-4 combines with J gene TRBJ1-1; unclear D gene. The CDR3 sequence is 14 residues long. Deletions cut 3 bases from V and 1 base from J, with 10 bases between. Germline CDR1 reads SGHNT; CDR2 reads YYREEE (reference sequence). The CDR3 region has the DNA TGTGCCAGCAGCTCCTTTAGTCGGAACACTGAAGCTTTCTTT. It codes for CASSSFSRNTEAFF.

The rearrangement uses TRBV15 and TRBJ1-1, with unresolved D. Germline loops: CDR1 LNHNV, CDR2 YYDKDF (reference sequence). This CDR3 contains 11 residues. V lost 5 bases and J lost 7, with 8 bases in between. CDR3 nucleotides: TGTGCCACCAGCCAAGCTTTTGAAGCTTTCTTT. This gives the protein CATSQAFEAFF.

The chain recombines TRBV7-6 with TRBJ1-1; tentative D call: TRBD1 (5 bases). V was pared by 5 bases and J by 0 bases, with 13 bases between. Germline assignment: CDR1 SGHVS and CDR2 FNYEAQ. The CDR3 loop spans 15 amino acids. The CDR3 DNA is TGTGCCAGCAGCCCAAGACAGACTTTGAACACTGAAGCTTTCTTT. Its translation is CASSPRQTLNTEAFF.

This chain uses TRBV11-2 with TRBJ2-7; 8 nucleotides match TRBD1. V lost 3 bases and J lost 6; bases outside the gene matches: 13. CDR3 length: 16 amino acids. Germline V CDR1 and CDR2: SGHAT, FQNNGV. In DNA, the CDR3 is TGTGCCAGCAGCTTTTCAGACGGGACAGGTAGACCCGAGCAGTACTTC. It is translated as CASSFSDGTGRPEQYF.

The chain joins TRBV7-2 to TRBJ2-2; D unclear. The CDR3 is made up of 14 amino acids. Deletions cut 4 bases from V and 1 base from J, with 7 bases between. Germline assignment: CDR1 SGHTA and CDR2 FQGNSA. CDR3 amino acids: CASSSHMNTGELFF. The CDR3 bases are TGTGCCAGCAGCTCCCACATGAACACCGGGGAGCTGTTTTTT.

The V and J genes are TRBV5-1 and TRBJ1-5, with D unclear. This CDR3 contains 13 residues. The germline V and J ends were trimmed by 4 bases and 0 bases, with 5 bases remaining between them. Germline assignment: CDR1 SGHRS and CDR2 YFSETQ. The CDR3 DNA follows: TGCGCCAGCAGCCAGTCTAGCAATCAGCCCCAGCATTTT. This encodes CASSQSSNQPQHF.

V and J are TRBV9 and TRBJ1-5; D ambiguous. Trimming shortened V by 0 bases and J by 0 bases, and 19 bases separated the two germline ends. Germline assignment: CDR1 SGDLS and CDR2 YYNGEE. The CDR3 sequence is 19 residues long. CDR3 in amino acids: CASSVVPFTECYSNQPQHF. The DNA of the CDR3 is TGTGCCAGCAGCGTAGTCCCCTTCACAGAATGCTATAGCAATCAGCCCCAGCATTTT.

The rearrangement uses TRBV6-5 and TRBJ1-2; D gene unclear. CDR3 length: 12 residues. V dropped 10 bases and J dropped 4 bases, with 13 bases sitting between them. CDR1 and CDR2 (germline): MNHEY, SVGAGI. CDR3 protein: CATGNTPYGYTF. The CDR3 region has the DNA TGTGCCACAGGAAACACTCCCTATGGCTACACCTTC.

The chain employs TRBV7-6 and TRBJ2-7; 9 nucleotides align to TRBD1. J lost 3 bases, V lost 5 bases, and 11 bases had no gene match. CDR3 size: 16 residues. Germline CDR1 is SGHVS and CDR2 is FNYEAQ. The CDR3 here is CASSRGWGTGSYEQYF. The DNA of the CDR3 is TGTGCCAGCAGCCGGGGGTGGGGGACAGGGAGCTACGAGCAGTACTTC.

The genes are TRBV27 and TRBJ1-1; D gene ambiguous. V lost 2 bases to trimming and J lost 2 bases, with 9 bases between them. CDR1 and CDR2 from the germline V gene are MNHEY and SMNVEV (reference sequence). This CDR3 is 14 amino acids long. In DNA form, the CDR3 reads TGTGCCAGCAGTTTAGACGGCAGTAACACTGAAGCTTTCTTT. Amino acids: CASSLDGSNTEAFF.

Comment on this clone: The limits of the CDR3 on the DNA are not certain, so only TCRdb's listed CDR3 is given. This chain connects TRBV28 to TRBJ1-1. Germline V lookup: CDR1 MDHEN, CDR2 SYDVKM. The CDR3 has 18 amino acids, counting both end residues. The CDR3 sequence: CASSLFLFFRSLNTEAFF.

The chain couples TRBV11-2 to TRBJ2-2; D is uncertain. Per germline, CDR1 SGHAT and CDR2 FQNNGV. Trimming stripped 7 bases from V and 8 bases from J, with 14 bases between. The CDR3 runs to 13 residues. The CDR3 region has the DNA TGTGCCAGCAACCAAAATACCTGGGGGGAGCTGTTTTTT. This gives the protein CASNQNTWGELFF.

The gene calls are TRBV1 and TRBJ2-6. TRBV1 is termed a pseudogene. This CDR3 is built from 11 residues. The CDR3 protein is CTSSRANVLTF. DNA for the CDR3: TGCACCAGCAGTCGGGCCAACGTCCTGACTTTC.

The chain combines TRBV14 with TRBJ2-5; D not resolved. The V and J ends lost 0 bases and 2 bases respectively, with 13 bases between them. The CDR3 sequence is 16 residues long. CDR1 is SGHDN, CDR2 FVKESK, per germline. CDR3 region: CASSQDGLVGQETQYF. The CDR3 region has the DNA TGTGCCAGCAGCCAAGATGGGTTGGTGGGGCAAGAGACCCAGTACTTC. Together with reference TRBV14 and TRBJ2-5, the CDR3 gives the full variable domain: EAGVTQFPSHSVIEKGQTVTLRCDPISGHDNLYWYRRVMGKEIKFLLHFVKESKQDESGMPNNRFLAERTGGTYSTLKVQPAELEDSGVYFCASSQDGLVGQETQYFGPGTRLLVL.

This rearrangement joins TRBV28 to TRBJ1-5, with 7 bases that match TRBD1. V shed 6 bases, J shed 4 bases, and the junction held 9 bases outside the gene matches. The CDR3 consists of 15 residues. CDR1 and CDR2 from the germline V gene are MDHEN and SYDVKM. The CDR3 protein is CASSAFRGLNQPQHF. CDR3 DNA sequence: TGTGCCAGCAGCGCTTTTAGGGGGCTTAATCAGCCCCAGCATTTT.

J is TRBJ2-2 and V is TRBV19, with 8 bases aligning to TRBD1. Trimming removed 3 bases from V and 2 bases from J; junction bases left unmatched: 5. The CDR3 is made up of 16 amino acids. From germline, CDR1 is LNHDA and CDR2 SQIVND (reference sequence). The CDR3 DNA is TGTGCCAGTAGTATCGGGACAGGATTTAACACCGGGGAGCTGTTTTTT. Its translation: CASSIGTGFNTGELFF.

V is TRBV19 and J is TRBJ2-7, with 11 bases that match TRBD1. The CDR3 contains 15 residues. Trimming removed 5 bases from V and 3 bases from J; junction bases left unmatched: 6. CDR1 is LNHDA, CDR2 SQIVND, per germline (reference sequence). CDR3 sequence reads: CASSPAGTGGYEQYF. In DNA form, the CDR3 reads TGTGCCAGTAGTCCCGCCGGGACAGGGGGCTACGAGCAGTACTTC.

The chain recombines TRBV29-1 with TRBJ2-1; the D gene could be TRBD1 or TRBD2 (5 bases each). V was pared by 4 bases and J by 9 bases, with 13 bases between. The CDR3 consists of 12 residues. Per the germline V gene, CDR1 is SQVTM and CDR2 is ANQGSEA. CDR3: CSVGDPGGEQFF. The CDR3 nucleotides read TGCAGCGTTGGGGACCCTGGGGGTGAGCAGTTCTTC.

The chain recombines TRBV5-4 with TRBJ2-5, with no clear D. CDR1 SGHNT and CDR2 YYREEE come from the germline V gene (reference sequence). Trimming pared 0 bases from V and 3 bases from J, leaving 0 bases between. The CDR3 contains 11 residues. CDR3 DNA: TGTGCCAGCAGCTTGGAAGAGACCCAGTACTTC. Encoded protein: CASSLEETQYF.

This chain uses TRBV27 with TRBJ1-2; D is undetermined. Trimming cost V 5 bases and J 0 bases, with 13 bases left between them. This CDR3 region has 15 residues. Per the germline V gene, CDR1 is MNHEY and CDR2 is SMNVEV (reference sequence). CDR3 DNA: TGTGCCAGCAGTCCGGCCGGGTCTACTAACTATGGCTACACCTTC. Amino acid sequence: CASSPAGSTNYGYTF.

This chain joins TRBV5-1 and TRBJ2-3; D is perhaps TRBD1 or TRBD2 (6 bases each). The V end was cut by 6 bases, the J end by 6 bases, with 17 bases between. CDR1 SGHRS and CDR2 YFSETQ come from the germline V gene. This CDR3 has 14 amino acids. The CDR3 sequence is CASTDPGAGDTQYF. The CDR3 DNA sequence: TGCGCCAGCACAGACCCAGGGGCGGGGGATACGCAGTATTTT. Based on the CDR3 plus reference TRBV5-1 and TRBJ2-3, the full variable domain is KAGVTQTPRYLIKTRGQQVTLSCSPISGHRSVSWYQQTPGQGLQFLFEYFSETQRNKGNFPGRFSGRQFSNSRSEMNVSTLELGDSALYLCASTDPGAGDTQYFGPGTRLTVL.

As concerns this clone: This sample also contains other DNA sequences that code for the same CDR3. This chain joins TRBV2 and TRBJ1-4, with D perhaps TRBD1 (5 bases). This CDR3 is 15 amino acids long. Germline V gene data show CDR1 as SNHLY and CDR2 as FYNNEI. V was trimmed by 3 bases and J by 6 bases, leaving 14 bases between them. The CDR3, as DNA: TGTGCCAGCAGTGATAGGCGGGCGGGGGATGAAAAACTGTTTTTT. Protein: CASSDRRAGDEKLFF. The whole variable domain, remainder taken from reference TRBV2 and TRBJ1-4, is EPEVTQTPSHQVTQMGQEVILRCVPISNHLYFYWYRQILGQKVEFLVSFYNNEISEKSEIFDDQFSVERPDGSNFTLKIRSTKLEDSAMYFCASSDRRAGDEKLFFGSGTQLSVL.